Detailed here is one T cell receptor beta chain. Its cognate antigen is unknown. Positive CCR7 selection of CD45RO-negative cells yielded the naive CD8 cells, and terminally differentiated effector memory CD45RA+ cells were excluded. Within Nashville, Tennessee resided all donors, each a Caucasian adult. The sample comes from a study of shared clonotypes between healthy human individuals. The CDR3 totals 15 residues. The germline gives CDR1 GTSNPN, CDR2 SVGIG (reference sequence). V lost 3 bases to trimming and J lost 7 bases, with 16 bases between them. The protocol was immunoSEQ multiplex PCR, while the TCRdb copy is restricted to in-frame clones and leaves out a portion. The table records hundreds of thousands of clones, approximately 96% of them present only once. Findings of the study overall: Across a handful of donors, naive CD4 shared about 5%, naive CD8 more than 3%, memory CD4 approximately 2.5%, memory CD8 roughly 0.37%. Clonotype sharing among donors was thought likely to change with sequencing depth.

This receptor was taken from a woman in her thirties in good health. The genes are TRBV30 and TRBJ1-6; D may be TRBD1 (6 bases). The specimen sequenced was naive CD8+ T cells sorted from blood. The CDR3: CAWSGIGQMNSPLHF. The CDR3, as DNA: TGTGCCTGGAGCGGGATTGGACAGATGAATTCACCCCTCCACTTT.